This entry describes one T cell receptor (beta chain). This specimen belongs to a study of T-cell reconstitution after alpha-beta-depleted transplantation in children. It was with unique molecular identifiers that the TCRbeta library was prepared. Via MiXCR, TCRdb re-called the PCR reads, giving one row per CDR3 protein. The sample holds about 200,000 distinct CDR3 sequences, roughly a sixth seen once. The CDR3 is 15 residues long. Germline assignment: CDR1 ENHRY and CDR2 SYGVKD. The V gene end was trimmed by 7 bases and the J gene end by 4 bases; junction bases not matched to a gene: 9. The chain has TRBV10-3 and TRBJ1-1; 10 bases map to TRBD1. This clonotype was obtained from a male patient aged 2-9 years who had a stem cell transplant for acute lymphoblastic leukemia, so the T cells may come from the graft donor. This material consisted of PBMCs, mostly from graft donor cells, taken 360 days after TCRalphabeta/CD19-depleted stem cell transplant. The CDR3 coding sequence is TGTGCCATCAACCCTTACGACAGGGGGCTCACTGAAGCTTTCTTT. Amino acid sequence: CAINPYDRGLTEAFF.